This T cell receptor beta chain was documented in a study of siplizumab effects on memory and regulatory T cells. Study-wide points: No assignable naive or memory phenotype existed for roughly 75-97% of proliferating CD4+ or CD8+ clones. Contribution to the alloresponse seemed major for naive T cells, which also seemed more diverse than memory cells.

Clones were sequenced by immunoSEQ multiplex PCR, and TCRdb holds only the in-frame ones, with some missing. The profile shows around 87,000 clones, just under 90% of them singletons. Comments on this clone: The antigen is not known.

J was trimmed by 5 bases and V by 1 base; bases with no gene match: 10. CDR1 and CDR2 from the germline V gene are MNHNS and SASEGT. The CDR3 loop spans 18 amino acids. This chain uses TRBV6-1 with TRBJ2-5; 13 positions match TRBD2. This clonotype was sampled from a human donor in good health. The material sequenced was CD4+ T cells sorted from blood. CDR3 sequence reads: CASSEGLLAGGHGETQYF. The DNA for the CDR3 is TGTGCCAGCAGTGAAGGGCTACTAGCGGGAGGGCATGGGGAGACCCAGTACTTC.